The following is a T cell receptor (beta chain) sequence with its context. Its antigen remains unidentified. The data derive from a study of cytomegalovirus exposure and HLA in healthy donors. Study observations and caveats: Productive rates of about 90% or about 30% were seen for most TCR beta V segments in an earlier analysis. The investigators catalogued 160 or so TCR beta chains as cytomegalovirus-associated. Later analysis identified a missense DCLRE1C variant that was linked to TCR beta V- and J-gene trimming.

The PCR was carried out with 60 Vbeta primers and 13 Jbeta primers. Original processing methods: Counted up in a later analysis, unique TCR beta chains came to about 80 million, with some 9.9 million shared. Produced via immunoSEQ multiplex PCR; TCRdb's table is partial and in-frame only. The V and J calls and clone size are taken from that table; D and trimming were inferred from the DNA. The sample holds over 100,000 clones, 74% seen once. Material: PBMCs. The receptor was derived from a man aged 25 to 40 in good health and CMV-seropositive.

The CDR3 region is CSVAAGGISWTDTQYF. The CDR3 nucleotides read TGCAGCGTTGCAGCGGGGGGCATCAGTTGGACAGATACGCAGTATTTT. The V gene is TRBV29-1, the J gene TRBJ2-3; 9 bases agree with TRBD2. Germline V gene data show CDR1 as SQVTM and CDR2 as ANQGSEA. Trimming at V came to 4 bases and at J to 3 bases, leaving 11 bases not matched to a gene. The length of the CDR3 is 16 residues.